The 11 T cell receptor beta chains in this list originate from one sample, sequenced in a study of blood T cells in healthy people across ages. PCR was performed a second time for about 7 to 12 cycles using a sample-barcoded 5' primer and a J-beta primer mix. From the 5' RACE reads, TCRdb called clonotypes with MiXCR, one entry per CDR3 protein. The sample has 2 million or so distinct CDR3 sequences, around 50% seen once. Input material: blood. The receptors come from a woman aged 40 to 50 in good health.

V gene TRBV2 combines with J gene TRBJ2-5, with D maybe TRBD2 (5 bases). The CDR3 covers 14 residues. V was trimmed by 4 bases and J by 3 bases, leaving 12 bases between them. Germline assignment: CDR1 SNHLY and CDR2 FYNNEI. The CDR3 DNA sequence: TGTGCCAGCAGTGCCCTGGACTTGGAAGAGACCCAGTACTTC. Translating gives CASSALDLEETQYF.

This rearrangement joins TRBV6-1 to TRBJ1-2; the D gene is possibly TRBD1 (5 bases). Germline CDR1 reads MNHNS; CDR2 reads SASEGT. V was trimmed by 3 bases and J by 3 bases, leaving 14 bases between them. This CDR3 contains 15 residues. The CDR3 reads CASSETLDRYYGYTF. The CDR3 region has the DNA TGTGCCAGCAGTGAGACGCTCGACAGATACTATGGCTACACCTTC.

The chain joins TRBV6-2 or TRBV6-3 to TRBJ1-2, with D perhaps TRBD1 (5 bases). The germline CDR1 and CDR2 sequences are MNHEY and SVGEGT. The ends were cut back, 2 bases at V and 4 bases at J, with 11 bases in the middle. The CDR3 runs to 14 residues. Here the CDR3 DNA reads TGTGCCAGCAGTTACGGAAGGGACCTCTATGGCTACACCTTC. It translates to CASSYGRDLYGYTF.

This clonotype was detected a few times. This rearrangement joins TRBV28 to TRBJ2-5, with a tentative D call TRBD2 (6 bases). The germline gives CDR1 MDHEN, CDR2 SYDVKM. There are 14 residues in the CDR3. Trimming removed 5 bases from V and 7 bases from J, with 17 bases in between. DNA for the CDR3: TGTGCCAGCAGTCCCCCCCGGTCCGGGGGGACCCAGTACTTC. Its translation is CASSPPRSGGTQYF.

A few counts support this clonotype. Here the CDR3 DNA reads TGTGCCAGCAGCAAAGGTTCAGGGGACTACGAGCAGTACTTC. It translates to CASSKGSGDYEQYF. The chain links TRBV21-1 to TRBJ2-7; the D call of TRBD1 is as the table states it, not checked on the DNA. TRBV21-1 is classified as a pseudogene. This CDR3 is 14 amino acids long.

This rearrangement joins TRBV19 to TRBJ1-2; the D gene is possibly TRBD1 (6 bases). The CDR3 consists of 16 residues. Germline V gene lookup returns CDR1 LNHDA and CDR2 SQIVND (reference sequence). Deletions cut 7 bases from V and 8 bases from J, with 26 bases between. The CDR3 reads CASTTLSLTGLGGYTF. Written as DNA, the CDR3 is TGTGCCAGTACCACCCTAAGTTTGACAGGCCTAGGAGGCTACACCTTC.

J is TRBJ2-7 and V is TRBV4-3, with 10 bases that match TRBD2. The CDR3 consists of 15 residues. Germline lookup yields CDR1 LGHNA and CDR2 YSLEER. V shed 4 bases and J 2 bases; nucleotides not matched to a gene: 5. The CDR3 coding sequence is TGCGCCAGCAGCCGCTCAGCGGGGGGGACCTACGAGCAGTACTTC. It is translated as CASSRSAGGTYEQYF.

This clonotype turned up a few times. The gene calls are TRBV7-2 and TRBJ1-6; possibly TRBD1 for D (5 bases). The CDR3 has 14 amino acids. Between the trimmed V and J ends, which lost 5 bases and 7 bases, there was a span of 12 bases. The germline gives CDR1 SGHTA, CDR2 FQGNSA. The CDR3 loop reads CASSLRGMNSPLHF. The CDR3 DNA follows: TGTGCCAGCAGCCTCCGGGGGATGAATTCACCCCTCCACTTT.

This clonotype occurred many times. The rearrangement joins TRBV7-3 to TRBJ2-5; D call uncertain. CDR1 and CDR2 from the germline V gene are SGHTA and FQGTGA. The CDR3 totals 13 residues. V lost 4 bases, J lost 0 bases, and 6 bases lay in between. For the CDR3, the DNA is TGTGCCAGCAGCTCCAGGAACCAAGAGACCCAGTACTTC. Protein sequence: CASSSRNQETQYF.

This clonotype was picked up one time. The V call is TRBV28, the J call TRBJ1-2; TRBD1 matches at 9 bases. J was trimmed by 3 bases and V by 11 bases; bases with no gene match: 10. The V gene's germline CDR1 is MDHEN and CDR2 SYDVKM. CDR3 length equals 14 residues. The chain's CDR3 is CAGIRDREYYGYTF. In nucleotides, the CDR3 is TGTGCCGGAATCCGGGACAGGGAGTACTATGGCTACACCTTC.

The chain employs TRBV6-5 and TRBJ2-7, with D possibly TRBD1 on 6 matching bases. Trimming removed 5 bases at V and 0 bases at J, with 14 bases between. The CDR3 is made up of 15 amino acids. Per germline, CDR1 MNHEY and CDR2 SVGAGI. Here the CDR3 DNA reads TGTGCCAGCAGTCCCGGACAGCACCCCTCCTACGAGCAGTACTTC. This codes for CASSPGQHPSYEQYF.